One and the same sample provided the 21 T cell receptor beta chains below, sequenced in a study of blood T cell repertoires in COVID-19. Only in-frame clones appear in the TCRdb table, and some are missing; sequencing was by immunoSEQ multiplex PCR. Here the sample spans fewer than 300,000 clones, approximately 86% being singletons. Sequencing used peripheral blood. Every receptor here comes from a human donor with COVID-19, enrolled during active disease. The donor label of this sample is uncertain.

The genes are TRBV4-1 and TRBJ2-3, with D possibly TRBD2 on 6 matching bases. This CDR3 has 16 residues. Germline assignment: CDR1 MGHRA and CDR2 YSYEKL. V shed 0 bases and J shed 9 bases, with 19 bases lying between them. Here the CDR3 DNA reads TGCGCCAGCAGCCAAGATGTGGTTTCGAGGGGAGGCACGCAGTATTTT. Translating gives CASSQDVVSRGGTQYF.

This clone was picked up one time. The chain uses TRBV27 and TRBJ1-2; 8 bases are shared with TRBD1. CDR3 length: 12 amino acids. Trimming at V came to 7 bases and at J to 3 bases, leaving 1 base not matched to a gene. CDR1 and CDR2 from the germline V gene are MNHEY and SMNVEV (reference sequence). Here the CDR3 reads CASNRGDYGYTF. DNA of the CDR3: TGTGCCAGCAACAGGGGGGACTATGGCTACACCTTC.

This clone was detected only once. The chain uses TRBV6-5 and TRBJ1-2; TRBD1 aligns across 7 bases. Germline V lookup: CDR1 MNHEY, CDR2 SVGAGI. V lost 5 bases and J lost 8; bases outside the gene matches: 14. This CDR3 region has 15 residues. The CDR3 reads CASSQLTGSSGGYTF. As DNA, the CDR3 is TGTGCCAGCAGTCAATTGACAGGGAGCAGCGGAGGCTACACCTTC.

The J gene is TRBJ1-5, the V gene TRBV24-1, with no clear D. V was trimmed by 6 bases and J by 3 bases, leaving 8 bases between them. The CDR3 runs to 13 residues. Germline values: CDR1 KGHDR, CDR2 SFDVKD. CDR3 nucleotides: TGTGCCACCAGTAGGAGGGCCAATCAGCCCCAGCATTTT. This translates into CATSRRANQPQHF.

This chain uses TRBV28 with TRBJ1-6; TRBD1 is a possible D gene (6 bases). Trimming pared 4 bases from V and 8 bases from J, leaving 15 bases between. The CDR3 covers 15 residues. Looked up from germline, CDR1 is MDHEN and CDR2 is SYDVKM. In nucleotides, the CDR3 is TGTGCCAGCAGTTCGCAGGGGTTAGGGGATTCACCCCTCCACTTT. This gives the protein CASSSQGLGDSPLHF. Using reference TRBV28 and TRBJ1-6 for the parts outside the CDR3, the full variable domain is DVKVTQSSRYLVKRTGEKVFLECVQDMDHENMFWYRQDPGLGLRLIYFSYDVKMKEKGDIPEGYSVSREKKERFSLILESASTNQTSMYLCASSSQGLGDSPLHFGNGTRLTVT.

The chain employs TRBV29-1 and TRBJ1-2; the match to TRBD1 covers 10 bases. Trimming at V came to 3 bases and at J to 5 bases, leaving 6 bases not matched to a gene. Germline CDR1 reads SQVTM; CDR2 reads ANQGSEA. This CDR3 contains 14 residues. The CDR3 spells CSVERQGAGYGYTF. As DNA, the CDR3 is TGCAGCGTTGAGAGACAGGGGGCCGGGTATGGCTACACCTTC.

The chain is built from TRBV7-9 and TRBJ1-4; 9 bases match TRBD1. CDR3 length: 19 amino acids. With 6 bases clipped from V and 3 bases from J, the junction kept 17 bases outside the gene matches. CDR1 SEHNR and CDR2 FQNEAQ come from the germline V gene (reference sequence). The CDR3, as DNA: TGTGCCAGCAGGCGTCCGGGACAGGGCCTTTCCCAGGCTAATGAAAAACTGTTTTTT. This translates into CASRRPGQGLSQANEKLFF.

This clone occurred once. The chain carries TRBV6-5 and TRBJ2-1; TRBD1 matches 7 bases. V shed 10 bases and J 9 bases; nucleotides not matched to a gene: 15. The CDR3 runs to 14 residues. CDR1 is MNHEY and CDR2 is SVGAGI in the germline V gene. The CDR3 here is CATQGQLLLGEQFF. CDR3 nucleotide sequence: TGTGCCACGCAGGGACAGTTGCTGCTTGGTGAGCAGTTCTTC.

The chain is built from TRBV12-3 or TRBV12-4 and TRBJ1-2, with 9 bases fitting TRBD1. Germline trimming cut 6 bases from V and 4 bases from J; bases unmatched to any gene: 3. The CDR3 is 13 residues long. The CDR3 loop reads CASSRTGAYGYTF. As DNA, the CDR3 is TGTGCCAGCAGCCGGACAGGGGCCTATGGCTACACCTTC.

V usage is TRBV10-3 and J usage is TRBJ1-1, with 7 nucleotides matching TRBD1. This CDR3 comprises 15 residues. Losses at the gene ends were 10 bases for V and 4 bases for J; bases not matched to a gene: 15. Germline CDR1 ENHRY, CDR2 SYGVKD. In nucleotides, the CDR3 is TGTGCCACCCAGGGGGGTACAGGGTTTCGCACTGAAGCTTTCTTT. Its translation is CATQGGTGFRTEAFF.

CDR3 bases: TGTGCCAGCAGTTTATACGGGACAGGAGCTAACTATGGCTACACCTTC. Its translation is CASSLYGTGANYGYTF. The genes are TRBV27 and TRBJ1-2, with 8 bases matching TRBD1. The junction had 4 bases not matched to a gene; V was cut back by 1 base and J by 0 bases. Germline CDR1 reads MNHEY; CDR2 reads SMNVEV (reference sequence). This CDR3 comprises 16 residues.

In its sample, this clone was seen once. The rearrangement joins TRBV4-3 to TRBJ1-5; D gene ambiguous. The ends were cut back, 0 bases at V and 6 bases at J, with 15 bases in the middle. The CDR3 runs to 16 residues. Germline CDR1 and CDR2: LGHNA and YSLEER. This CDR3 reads CASSQDHTVLGQPQHF. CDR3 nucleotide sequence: TGCGCCAGCAGCCAAGATCACACAGTATTAGGTCAGCCCCAGCATTTT.

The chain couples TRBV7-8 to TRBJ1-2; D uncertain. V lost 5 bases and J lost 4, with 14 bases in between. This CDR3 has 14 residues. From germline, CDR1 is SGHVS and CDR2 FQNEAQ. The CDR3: CASSNLIDIYGYTF. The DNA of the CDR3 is TGTGCCAGCAGCAACCTTATAGACATCTATGGCTACACCTTC. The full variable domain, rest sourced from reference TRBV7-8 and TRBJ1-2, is GAGVSQSPRYKVAKRGQDVALRCDPISGHVSLFWYQQALGQGPEFLTYFQNEAQLDKSGLPSDRFFAERPEGSVSTLKIQRTQQEDSAVYLCASSNLIDIYGYTFGSGTRLTVV.

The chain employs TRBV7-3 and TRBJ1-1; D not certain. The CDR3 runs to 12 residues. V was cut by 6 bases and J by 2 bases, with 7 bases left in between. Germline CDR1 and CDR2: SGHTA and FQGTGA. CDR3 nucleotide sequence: TGTGCCAGCAGTTACAGCAACACTGAAGCTTTCTTT. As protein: CASSYSNTEAFF.

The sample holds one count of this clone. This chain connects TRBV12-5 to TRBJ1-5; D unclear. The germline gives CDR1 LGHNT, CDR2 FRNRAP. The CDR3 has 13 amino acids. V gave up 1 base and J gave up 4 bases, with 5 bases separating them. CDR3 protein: CASGLEPNQPQHF. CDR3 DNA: TGTGCTAGTGGTTTGGAGCCAAATCAGCCCCAGCATTTT.

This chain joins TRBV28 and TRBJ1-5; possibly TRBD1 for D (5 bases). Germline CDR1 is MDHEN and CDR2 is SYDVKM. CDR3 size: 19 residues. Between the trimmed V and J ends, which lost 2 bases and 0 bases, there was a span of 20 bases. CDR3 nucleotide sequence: TGTGCCAGCAGTTTACCAGACAGTCCCTCTTACTATAGCAATCAGCCCCAGCATTTT. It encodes CASSLPDSPSYYSNQPQHF. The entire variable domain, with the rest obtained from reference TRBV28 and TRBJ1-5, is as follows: DVKVTQSSRYLVKRTGEKVFLECVQDMDHENMFWYRQDPGLGLRLIYFSYDVKMKEKGDIPEGYSVSREKKERFSLILESASTNQTSMYLCASSLPDSPSYYSNQPQHFGDGTRLSIL.

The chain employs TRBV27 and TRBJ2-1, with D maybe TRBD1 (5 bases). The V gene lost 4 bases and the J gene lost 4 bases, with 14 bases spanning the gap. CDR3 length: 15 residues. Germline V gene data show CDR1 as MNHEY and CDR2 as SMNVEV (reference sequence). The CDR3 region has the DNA TGTGCCAGCAGTTCTCAGGGATTAAGATACAATGAGCAGTTCTTC. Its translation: CASSSQGLRYNEQFF.

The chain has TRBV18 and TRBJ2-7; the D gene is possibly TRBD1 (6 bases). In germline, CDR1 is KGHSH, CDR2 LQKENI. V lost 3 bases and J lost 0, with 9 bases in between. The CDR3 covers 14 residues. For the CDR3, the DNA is TGTGCCAGCTCACCGACAGGCATCTCCTACGAGCAGTACTTC. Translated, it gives CASSPTGISYEQYF.

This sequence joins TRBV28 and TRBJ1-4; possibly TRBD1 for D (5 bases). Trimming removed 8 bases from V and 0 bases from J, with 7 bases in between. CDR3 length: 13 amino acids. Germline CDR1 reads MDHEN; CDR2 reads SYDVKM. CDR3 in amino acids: CASQGTTNEKLFF. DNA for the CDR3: TGTGCCAGCCAGGGAACAACTAATGAAAAACTGTTTTTT.

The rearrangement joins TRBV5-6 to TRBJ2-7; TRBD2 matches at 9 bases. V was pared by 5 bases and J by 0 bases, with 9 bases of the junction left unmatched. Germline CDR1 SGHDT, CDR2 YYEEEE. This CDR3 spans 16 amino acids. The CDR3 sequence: CASRSLTSGNSYEQYF. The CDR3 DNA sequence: TGTGCCAGCAGGTCCCTGACTAGCGGAAACTCCTACGAGCAGTACTTC.

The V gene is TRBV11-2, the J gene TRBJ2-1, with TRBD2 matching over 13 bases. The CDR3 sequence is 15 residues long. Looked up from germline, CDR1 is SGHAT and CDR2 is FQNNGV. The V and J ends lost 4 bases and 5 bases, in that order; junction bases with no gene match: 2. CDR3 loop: CASSWTSGGHNEQFF. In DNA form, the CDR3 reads TGTGCCAGCAGCTGGACTAGCGGGGGACACAATGAGCAGTTCTTC.